This T cell receptor (beta chain) comes out of a study of early T cells in non-severe SARS-CoV-2 infection. About the study: Chains were not paired, and sequencing was done on bulk RNA from unsorted whole blood. Findings and caveats of the study: VDJdb matches were skewed toward anti-spike CD8 T cell responses.

Individual cDNA molecules received unique molecular identifiers during library preparation. TCRdb re-analysed the 5' RACE reads in MiXCR, keeping a single row per CDR3 protein. This sample has about 63,000 distinct CDR3 sequences, with 10% to 15% found just once. This CDR3 comprises 13 residues. Trimming stripped 4 bases from V and 3 bases from J, with 7 bases between. Germline-derived CDR1 and CDR2 are SGDLS and YYNGEE. This clonotype has a count of ten or more. The antigen is not known. Source material: whole blood. The chain links TRBV9 to TRBJ1-4; no definite D call. This TCR derives from an adult who was a healthcare worker with PCR-confirmed SARS-CoV-2 infection or an uninfected control (not recorded which). The CDR3 bases are TGTGCCAGCAGCACCCCCCCTAATGAAAAACTGTTTTTT. It yields the protein CASSTPPNEKLFF.